Shown below are 25 T cell receptor beta chains from a single sample sequenced in a study of cytomegalovirus exposure and HLA in healthy donors. Only in-frame clones appear in the TCRdb table, and some are missing; sequencing was by immunoSEQ multiplex PCR. The sample yields about 220,000 clones, approximately 80% seen once. The material sequenced was PBMCs. These receptor sequences come from a woman in her 30s in good health and CMV-seropositive.

This chain links TRBV2 with TRBJ2-3, with D perhaps matching TRBD2 (5 bases). Looked up from germline, CDR1 is SNHLY and CDR2 is FYNNEI. V was cut by 3 bases and J by 3 bases, with 13 bases left in between. The CDR3 consists of 15 residues. The CDR3 loop reads CASSDPGLRTDTQYF. The CDR3 region has the DNA TGTGCCAGCAGTGATCCGGGATTGAGAACAGATACGCAGTATTTT.

The chain has TRBV28 and TRBJ1-5; D is perhaps TRBD1 (6 bases). V lost 3 bases, J lost 1 base, and 10 bases lay in between. CDR3 length: 15 amino acids. Germline loops: CDR1 MDHEN, CDR2 SYDVKM. CDR3 loop: CASSFRGGSNQPQHF. The DNA of the CDR3 is TGTGCCAGCAGTTTCCGGGGGGGCAGCAATCAGCCCCAGCATTTT.

For this clone: Its ends do not fully match the called genes, so a read error is possible. The chain carries TRBV7-7 and TRBJ2-7; 13 nucleotides agree with TRBD2. Germline CDR1 SSHAT, CDR2 FNYEAQ (reference sequence). This CDR3 is 15 amino acids long. This CDR3 reads CASSPGTSGNYEQYF. The CDR3, as DNA: TGTGCTAGCAGCCCCGGGACTAGCGGGAACTACGAGCAGTACTTC.

The chain carries TRBV4-3 and TRBJ2-3; no firm D call. CDR1 and CDR2 (germline): LGHNA, YSLEER. Trimming removed 0 bases at V and 5 bases at J, with 9 bases between. CDR3 length: 14 residues. CDR3 sequence reads: CASSQERRRDTQYF. Here the CDR3 DNA reads TGCGCCAGCAGCCAAGAGAGGCGGAGAGATACGCAGTATTTT.

J is TRBJ2-3 and V is TRBV27, with D hard to call. This CDR3 comprises 11 residues. V was trimmed by 10 bases and J by 6 bases, leaving 11 bases between them. CDR1 is MNHEY, CDR2 SMNVEV, per germline (reference sequence). CDR3 sequence (DNA): TGTGCCACCAGGCTGTCGGATACGCAGTATTTT. This codes for CATRLSDTQYF.

As to this clone: The junction departs from germline at one end; a sequencing error may be responsible. V gene TRBV29-1 combines with J gene TRBJ1-2, with a tentative D call TRBD1 (5 bases). CDR1 is SQVTM, CDR2 ANQGSEA, per germline. The length of the CDR3 is 15 residues. DNA of the CDR3: TGCAGCGTTGAAAGAAGGGGCAGGTTCGGGAATGGCTACATCTTC. Translated: CSVERRGRFGNGYIF.

The chain recombines TRBV5-1 with TRBJ2-5; D is uncertain. The V gene lost 0 bases and the J gene lost 2 bases, with 11 bases spanning the gap. Per the germline V gene, CDR1 is SGHRS and CDR2 is YFSETQ. The CDR3 has 15 amino acids. DNA for the CDR3: TGCGCCAGCAGCTTGGTCCCCAGATCTCAAGAGACCCAGTACTTC. Its protein is CASSLVPRSQETQYF. Combining the CDR3 with reference TRBV5-1 and TRBJ2-5 gives the whole variable domain KAGVTQTPRYLIKTRGQQVTLSCSPISGHRSVSWYQQTPGQGLQFLFEYFSETQRNKGNFPGRFSGRQFSNSRSEMNVSTLELGDSALYLCASSLVPRSQETQYFGPGTRLLVL.

This chain joins TRBV6-5 and TRBJ1-2; D possibly corresponds to TRBD1 (5 bases). Germline V gene lookup returns CDR1 MNHEY and CDR2 SVGAGI. CDR3 length equals 13 residues. Between the trimmed V and J ends, which lost 0 bases and 6 bases, there was a span of 8 bases. The DNA of the CDR3 is TGTGCCAGCAGTTACTCGGGGACGGATGGCTACACCTTC. It translates to CASSYSGTDGYTF.

This rearrangement joins TRBV15 to TRBJ2-1, with a tentative D call TRBD1 (6 bases). Trimming cost V 3 bases and J 0 bases, with 12 bases left between them. Germline V CDR1 and CDR2: LNHNV, YYDKDF (reference sequence). The CDR3 has 16 amino acids. CDR3 sequence reads: CATSRGDRSSYNEQFF. For the CDR3, the DNA is TGTGCCACCAGCAGGGGTGACAGGAGCTCCTACAATGAGCAGTTCTTC.

J is TRBJ2-7 and V is TRBV13, with 7 nucleotides matching TRBD1. CDR1 PRHDT and CDR2 FYEKMQ come from the germline V gene (reference sequence). V trimming: 0 bases; J trimming: 4 bases; junction bases outside the gene matches: 0. CDR3 size: 13 residues. The CDR3 DNA reads as TGTGCCAGCAGCTTAGGACAGGGGTACGAGCAGTACTTC. Protein product: CASSLGQGYEQYF. The entire variable domain, with the rest obtained from reference TRBV13 and TRBJ2-7, is as follows: AAGVIQSPRHLIKEKRETATLKCYPIPRHDTVYWYQQGPGQDPQFLISFYEKMQSDKGSIPDRFSAQQFSDYHSELNMSSLELGDSALYFCASSLGQGYEQYFGPGTRLTVT.

The chain employs TRBV11-3 and TRBJ1-1; D ambiguous. Germline-derived CDR1 and CDR2 are SGHNT and YENEEA. Trimming stripped 3 bases from V and 7 bases from J, with 12 bases between. The CDR3 contains 13 residues. The CDR3 nucleotides read TGTGCCAGCAGCTTTAGGCGGTATCTTGAAGCTTTCTTT. It encodes CASSFRRYLEAFF.

This clone was seen a single time. V and J are TRBV5-4 and TRBJ2-5; D is unclear. The V and J ends lost 0 bases and 5 bases respectively, with 17 bases between them. Germline V CDR1 and CDR2: SGHNT, YYREEE (reference sequence). The length of the CDR3 is 16 residues. In DNA, the CDR3 is TGTGCCAGCAGCTTGGGGAGAAGGGCTCTATTGGAGACCCAGTACTTC. Protein product: CASSLGRRALLETQYF.

This clone came up once. The chain joins TRBV12-5 to TRBJ2-7; weak D call: TRBD1 (6 bases). The germline V and J ends were trimmed by 3 bases and 2 bases, with 14 bases remaining between them. This CDR3 contains 15 residues. Germline assignment: CDR1 LGHNT and CDR2 FRNRAP. CDR3 bases: TGTGCTAGTGGTTTTATATCTACAGGGACCTACGAGCAGTACTTC. This encodes CASGFISTGTYEQYF.

The chain employs TRBV28 and TRBJ2-3; 9 bases are shared with TRBD2. Germline values: CDR1 MDHEN, CDR2 SYDVKM. J was trimmed by 3 bases and V by 5 bases; bases with no gene match: 9. This CDR3 contains 16 residues. The CDR3 loop is CASSLRLADATDTQYF. The CDR3 coding sequence is TGTGCCAGCAGTCTCCGACTAGCGGACGCTACAGATACGCAGTATTTT.

This clone is a singleton in its sample. The V call is TRBV2, the J call TRBJ2-5; D not certain. Trimming removed 2 bases from V and 5 bases from J, with 15 bases in between. The germline V gene encodes CDR1 SNHLY and CDR2 FYNNEI. This CDR3 is built from 15 residues. In nucleotides, the CDR3 is TGTGCCAGCAGTGAATATCCTGGGGAAAAGGAGACCCAGTACTTC. It yields the protein CASSEYPGEKETQYF.

This sequence joins TRBV4-3 and TRBJ2-7; D might be TRBD1 (6 bases). Germline V gene sequence: CDR1 LGHNA, CDR2 YSLEER. This CDR3 has 14 amino acids. Trimming removed 4 bases at V and 5 bases at J, with 15 bases between. The CDR3 reads CASSLRGSVDEQYF. CDR3 bases: TGCGCCAGCAGCCTCAGGGGTAGCGTGGACGAGCAGTACTTC.

This clone was found a few times. The chain couples TRBV6-5 to TRBJ1-2; no firm D call. The V gene lost 5 bases and the J gene lost 7 bases, with 8 bases spanning the gap. There are 11 residues in the CDR3. Germline loops: CDR1 MNHEY, CDR2 SVGAGI. The CDR3 region has the DNA TGTGCCAGCAGTCTCCCAGGTGGCTACACCTTC. Protein sequence: CASSLPGGYTF.

This clone was recorded only once. This chain links TRBV29-1 with TRBJ1-1, with a tentative D call TRBD1 (6 bases). Trimming left V 5 bases short and J 3 bases short, with 10 bases between. The CDR3 spans 12 residues. Looked up from germline, CDR1 is SQVTM and CDR2 is ANQGSEA. The CDR3 DNA reads TGCAGCGTTTTTCAGGGGCACACTGAAGCTTTCTTT. Translation: CSVFQGHTEAFF.

This rearrangement joins TRBV5-6 to TRBJ2-7, with 9 bases identical to TRBD1. The germline V gene encodes CDR1 SGHDT and CDR2 YYEEEE. The CDR3 has 13 residues. With 1 base clipped from V and 9 bases from J, the junction kept 5 bases outside the gene matches. The CDR3 sequence is CASSLQDRGGQYF. CDR3 DNA: TGTGCCAGCAGCTTGCAGGACAGGGGTGGGCAGTACTTC. The complete variable domain, with remaining parts taken from reference TRBV5-6 and TRBJ2-7, reads DAGVTQSPTHLIKTRGQQVTLRCSPKSGHDTVSWYQQALGQGPQFIFQYYEEEERQRGNFPDRFSGHQFPNYSSELNVNALLLGDSALYLCASSLQDRGGQYFGPGTRLTVT.

This clone was seen a few times. The rearrangement uses TRBV28 and TRBJ2-3, with D perhaps TRBD1 (5 bases). From germline, CDR1 is MDHEN and CDR2 SYDVKM. V shed 6 bases and J shed 0 bases, with 10 bases lying between them. The CDR3 is 14 amino acids. The CDR3 spells CASRGLGSTDTQYF. The CDR3 coding sequence is TGTGCCAGCAGGGGGCTTGGAAGCACAGATACGCAGTATTTT.

As for this clone: The same CDR3 can be traced to other DNA sequences in this sample. The chain has TRBV5-1 and TRBJ2-1; D is unresolved. V shed 4 bases and J shed 6 bases, with 8 bases lying between them. Germline lookup yields CDR1 SGHRS and CDR2 YFSETQ. This CDR3 comprises 12 residues. Here the CDR3 reads CASSLLGNEQFF. The CDR3 nucleotides are TGCGCCAGCAGCCTGCTGGGCAATGAGCAGTTCTTC.

The chain couples TRBV4-1 to TRBJ1-1; D is ambiguous. V lost 0 bases, J lost 0 bases, and 11 bases lay in between. Germline-derived CDR1 and CDR2 are MGHRA and YSYEKL. This CDR3 is built from 16 residues. For the CDR3, the DNA is TGCGCCAGCAGCCAAGACATTAGGGCGCTGAACACTGAAGCTTTCTTT. This gives the protein CASSQDIRALNTEAFF.

This sequence joins TRBV28 and TRBJ1-2; the D is unclear. V was shortened by 2 bases and J by 2 bases, with 12 bases between the two germline ends. CDR3 length equals 15 residues. Germline assignment: CDR1 MDHEN and CDR2 SYDVKM. The CDR3 loop reads CASSLGLGQNYGYTF. The CDR3 coding sequence is TGTGCCAGCAGTTTAGGTTTGGGCCAGAACTATGGCTACACCTTC.

The gene calls are TRBV30 and TRBJ1-4; 9 bases fit TRBD1. In germline, CDR1 is GTSNPN, CDR2 SVGIG (reference sequence). The CDR3 covers 15 residues. With 2 bases clipped from V and 6 bases from J, the junction kept 7 bases outside the gene matches. The CDR3 is CAWSSAGTGYEKLFF. For the CDR3, the DNA is TGTGCCTGGAGTTCGGCGGGGACAGGGTATGAAAAACTGTTTTTT.

The chain joins TRBV5-4 to TRBJ2-5; maybe TRBD2 (5 bases). This CDR3 is 14 amino acids long. Germline values: CDR1 SGHNT, CDR2 YYREEE (reference sequence). Trimming removed 4 bases from V and 2 bases from J, with 12 bases in between. The CDR3 protein is CASSHGLGQETQYF. The CDR3 nucleotides read TGTGCCAGCAGCCATGGACTGGGTCAAGAGACCCAGTACTTC.